The 29 T cell receptor beta chains presented below share a single source sample, sequenced in a study of cytomegalovirus exposure and HLA in healthy donors. The protocol was immunoSEQ multiplex PCR, while the TCRdb copy is restricted to in-frame clones and leaves out a portion. Of some 120,000 clones in the sample, approximately 81% were seen once. Input material: PBMCs. The receptors derive from a woman aged 25-40 years in good health and CMV-seronegative.

The chain employs TRBV11-3 and TRBJ1-1, with TRBD1 matching 8 bases. The CDR3 length is 15 residues. With V trimmed by 5 bases and J by 0 bases, 5 bases remained unmatched. From germline, CDR1 is SGHNT and CDR2 YENEEA. The CDR3: CASSPRTGLNTEAFF. CDR3 coding DNA: TGTGCCAGCAGCCCTAGGACAGGGCTGAACACTGAAGCTTTCTTT.

CDR3: CASSPSTKVRLQRGGYTF. CDR3 nucleotide sequence: TGTGCCAGCAGTCCATCCACAAAGGTCCGACTACAACGTGGCGGCTACACCTTC. The rearrangement links TRBV27 to TRBJ1-2; D is uncertain. The CDR3 consists of 18 residues. Between the trimmed V and J ends, which lost 5 bases and 8 bases, there was a span of 30 bases. CDR1 MNHEY and CDR2 SMNVEV come from the germline V gene (reference sequence).

The rearrangement links TRBV5-8 to TRBJ2-7, with D maybe TRBD1 (6 bases). The germline CDR1 and CDR2 sequences are SGHTS and YDEGEE. Trimming took 0 bases from V and 11 from J, leaving 9 bases between them. The CDR3 consists of 11 residues. CDR3 amino acids: CASSLGQEKYF. The CDR3 region has the DNA TGTGCCAGCAGCTTGGGACAGGAAAAGTACTTC.

V and J are TRBV18 and TRBJ2-1; 9 bases map to TRBD1. V dropped 3 bases and J dropped 6; count of bases not matched to a gene: 6. The length of the CDR3 is 15 residues. Germline V gene lookup returns CDR1 KGHSH and CDR2 LQKENI. CDR3 residues: CASSPRTGVVNEQFF. The DNA of the CDR3 is TGTGCCAGCTCACCCAGGACAGGGGTGGTCAATGAGCAGTTCTTC.

The J gene is TRBJ2-3, the V gene TRBV7-6; the match to TRBD2 covers 12 bases. Germline lookup yields CDR1 SGHVS and CDR2 FNYEAQ. The J segment lost 1 base and the V segment lost 4 bases, leaving 3 bases of the junction unmatched. This CDR3 is built from 16 residues. This CDR3 is CASSSRTSGGTDTQYF. The DNA for the CDR3 is TGTGCCAGCAGCTCCAGGACTAGCGGGGGCACAGATACGCAGTATTTT.

The rearrangement joins TRBV5-1 to TRBJ2-7; maybe TRBD1 (6 bases). Per germline, CDR1 SGHRS and CDR2 YFSETQ. Trimming cost V 4 bases and J 0 bases, with 14 bases left between them. The CDR3 contains 15 residues. This CDR3 reads CASSPGTPISYEQYF. In DNA, the CDR3 is TGCGCCAGCAGCCCCGGGACACCCATCTCCTACGAGCAGTACTTC.

The V gene is TRBV5-1, the J gene TRBJ2-7; TRBD1 agrees at 8 bases. Trimming at V came to 3 bases and at J to 3 bases, leaving 8 bases not matched to a gene. Germline values: CDR1 SGHRS, CDR2 YFSETQ. The CDR3 consists of 15 residues. The CDR3 loop reads CASSWDLTGGYEQYF. CDR3 nucleotides: TGCGCCAGCAGCTGGGATTTAACAGGGGGCTACGAGCAGTACTTC.

V is TRBV13 and J is TRBJ1-4; D gene ambiguous. The V end was cut by 4 bases, the J end by 8 bases, with 17 bases between. The CDR3 consists of 15 residues. Germline CDR1 and CDR2: PRHDT and FYEKMQ (reference sequence). The CDR3 DNA sequence: TGTGCCAGCAGCTCCTCAGACCTCGGAGGGGAAAAACTGTTTTTT. Protein sequence: CASSSSDLGGEKLFF.

This chain uses TRBV7-9 with TRBJ2-6; D call uncertain. Trimming took 1 base from V and 3 from J, leaving 13 bases between them. Germline V lookup: CDR1 SEHNR, CDR2 FQNEAQ (reference sequence). The CDR3 has 17 amino acids. CDR3 loop: CASSLVGRWLGANVLTF. CDR3 coding DNA: TGTGCCAGCAGCTTAGTTGGCAGGTGGCTTGGGGCCAACGTCCTGACTTTC.

The chain combines TRBV5-1 with TRBJ2-7, with 9 bases matching TRBD1. CDR3 length: 16 residues. V was pared by 4 bases and J by 0 bases, with 8 bases of the junction left unmatched. Germline assignment: CDR1 SGHRS and CDR2 YFSETQ. The CDR3 is CASSPRGTGRSYEQYF. CDR3 sequence (DNA): TGCGCCAGCAGCCCCCGAGGGACAGGGCGCTCCTACGAGCAGTACTTC.

The genes are TRBV5-1 and TRBJ2-4; 7 bases fit TRBD1. The V segment lost 0 bases and the J segment 6 bases; nucleotides outside the gene matches: 3. CDR3 length: 14 amino acids. The germline CDR1 and CDR2 sequences are SGHRS and YFSETQ. For the CDR3, the DNA is TGCGCCAGCAGCTTGGAACAGGGGAGAAACATTCAGTACTTC. Its translation: CASSLEQGRNIQYF. The whole variable domain, remainder taken from reference TRBV5-1 and TRBJ2-4, is KAGVTQTPRYLIKTRGQQVTLSCSPISGHRSVSWYQQTPGQGLQFLFEYFSETQRNKGNFPGRFSGRQFSNSRSEMNVSTLELGDSALYLCASSLEQGRNIQYFGAGTRLSVL.

The chain has TRBV5-1 and TRBJ2-7; no reliable D call. Germline V gives CDR1 SGHRS, CDR2 YFSETQ. Trimming pared 1 base from V and 3 bases from J, leaving 8 bases between. The CDR3 contains 13 residues. CDR3 protein: CASSLSNSYEQYF. Written as DNA, the CDR3 is TGCGCCAGCAGCTTGTCGAACAGCTACGAGCAGTACTTC.

This chain connects TRBV29-1 to TRBJ2-3, with TRBD1 matching over 8 bases. There are 14 residues in the CDR3. Germline loops: CDR1 SQVTM, CDR2 ANQGSEA. Unmatched junction bases numbered 8, after V lost 5 bases and J lost 4 bases. The CDR3 DNA follows: TGCAGCGTTTTGGACAGGGTCTGGTCAGATACGCAGTATTTT. Protein product: CSVLDRVWSDTQYF.

This sequence joins TRBV7-2 and TRBJ2-7; a possible D gene is TRBD1 (6 bases). Germline CDR1 and CDR2: SGHTA and FQGNSA. Trimming shortened V by 3 bases and J by 0 bases, and 9 bases separated the two germline ends. The CDR3 totals 14 residues. The CDR3 loop is CASSLGAFSYEQYF. The CDR3 DNA is TGTGCCAGCAGCTTGGGGGCTTTCTCCTACGAGCAGTACTTC.

V is TRBV4-1 and J is TRBJ1-2; TRBD1 aligns across 10 bases. The CDR3 spans 18 residues. J was trimmed by 4 bases and V by 0 bases; bases with no gene match: 11. Germline V gene lookup returns CDR1 MGHRA and CDR2 YSYEKL. CDR3 sequence reads: CASSQDAGQGPSAYGYTF. The DNA of the CDR3 is TGCGCCAGCAGCCAAGATGCGGGACAGGGGCCCTCTGCCTATGGCTACACCTTC.

This chain links TRBV5-6 with TRBJ1-6; D is unclear. V lost 3 bases, J lost 10 bases, and 14 bases lay in between. This CDR3 is built from 14 residues. CDR1 is SGHDT and CDR2 is YYEEEE in the germline V gene. The CDR3 nucleotides read TGTGCCAGCAGCTCTCGCGGGTTGGGATCACCCCTCCACTTT. Translated: CASSSRGLGSPLHF.

A remark on this clone: The sample contains more than one DNA sequence encoding this CDR3. CDR3 DNA: TGTGCCAGCAGCCCCCGGGACAGGGGATTAAATGAGCAGTTCTTC. It yields the protein CASSPRDRGLNEQFF. This chain connects TRBV7-9 to TRBJ2-1, with 10 bases that match TRBD1. The junction had 8 bases not matched to a gene; V was cut back by 5 bases and J by 7 bases. This CDR3 has 15 residues. Germline V gene data show CDR1 as SEHNR and CDR2 as FQNEAQ (reference sequence).

This chain uses TRBV4-3 with TRBJ1-4, with TRBD1 matching over 11 bases. V dropped 3 bases and J dropped 0; count of bases not matched to a gene: 3. Germline CDR1 reads LGHNA; CDR2 reads YSLEER. The CDR3 has 17 amino acids. CDR3 protein: CASSQRTGGATNEKLFF. DNA of the CDR3: TGCGCCAGCAGCCAGAGGACAGGGGGCGCAACTAATGAAAAACTGTTTTTT.

This chain joins TRBV19 and TRBJ2-2, with 8 bases that match TRBD2. From germline, CDR1 is LNHDA and CDR2 SQIVND (reference sequence). Losses at the gene ends were 7 bases for V and 4 bases for J; bases not matched to a gene: 8. This CDR3 region has 15 residues. CDR3 DNA sequence: TGTGCCAGTACCCTGAGGGCGGGGGGCACCGGGGAGCTGTTTTTT. This gives the protein CASTLRAGGTGELFF.

V usage is TRBV18 and J usage is TRBJ1-1; no clear D. The CDR3 runs to 15 residues. V lost 2 bases, J lost 2 bases, and 12 bases lay in between. The germline V gene encodes CDR1 KGHSH and CDR2 LQKENI. In nucleotides, the CDR3 is TGTGCCAGCTCACCAAATAACTCACCAAACACTGAAGCTTTCTTT. As protein: CASSPNNSPNTEAFF.

This clone occurred a few times. The CDR3 region has the DNA TGTGCCAGCAGGCAAGAAATCCCAGGCAGGGAAGGAGGGCAGCCCCAGCATTTT. Protein: CASRQEIPGREGGQPQHF. The V and J genes are TRBV7-9 and TRBJ1-5, with D perhaps TRBD1 (5 bases). CDR3 length: 18 residues. Per the germline V gene, CDR1 is SEHNR and CDR2 is FQNEAQ (reference sequence). The V end lost 6 bases, the J end lost 7 bases, and 28 bases lay between the germline ends.

CDR3 in amino acids: CASSSRPGLGEDEQFF. CDR3 DNA sequence: TGTGCCAGCAGTTCCCGGCCGGGACTTGGAGAAGATGAGCAGTTCTTC. The chain uses TRBV6-5 and TRBJ2-1; D is perhaps TRBD2 (6 bases). The length of the CDR3 is 16 residues. The germline CDR1 and CDR2 sequences are MNHEY and SVGAGI. The V gene lost 4 bases and the J gene lost 8 bases, with 21 bases spanning the gap.

The chain links TRBV7-8 to TRBJ2-7; D may be TRBD1 (5 bases). Germline CDR1 SGHVS, CDR2 FQNEAQ. Between the trimmed V and J ends, which lost 0 bases and 6 bases, there was a span of 15 bases. The length of the CDR3 is 15 residues. The CDR3 here is CASSLAGQGRGEQYF. CDR3 DNA sequence: TGTGCCAGCAGCTTAGCAGGGCAGGGAAGAGGCGAGCAGTACTTC.

This sequence joins TRBV2 and TRBJ1-1; tentative D call: TRBD1 (5 bases). CDR1 and CDR2 (germline): SNHLY, FYNNEI. The V gene lost 8 bases and the J gene lost 0 bases, with 7 bases spanning the gap. The CDR3 runs 12 residues. The DNA of the CDR3 is TGTGCCAGCGGACAACTGAACACTGAAGCTTTCTTT. This sequence encodes CASGQLNTEAFF.

J is TRBJ2-1 and V is TRBV7-2, with a weak D call TRBD1 (6 bases). The germline gives CDR1 SGHTA, CDR2 FQGNSA. V was pared by 7 bases and J by 0 bases, with 10 bases between. CDR3 length: 14 residues. CDR3 sequence reads: CASIQGSSYNEQFF. The CDR3 region has the DNA TGTGCCAGCATACAGGGTAGCTCCTACAATGAGCAGTTCTTC.

This chain links TRBV9 with TRBJ2-1; D is ambiguous. The V gene's germline CDR1 is SGDLS and CDR2 YYNGEE. The CDR3 contains 16 residues. V lost 0 bases to trimming and J lost 6 bases, with 16 bases between them. The CDR3 is CASSVGQVAYGNEQFF. The CDR3, as DNA: TGTGCCAGCAGCGTAGGTCAAGTAGCTTACGGCAATGAGCAGTTCTTC. The variable domain in full, completed from reference TRBV9 and TRBJ2-1, reads DSGVTQTPKHLITATGQRVTLRCSPRSGDLSVYWYQQSLDQGLQFLIQYYNGEERAKGNILERFSAQQFPDLHSELNLSSLELGDSALYFCASSVGQVAYGNEQFFGPGTRLTVL.

The chain uses TRBV29-1 and TRBJ2-7, with TRBD2 matching 10 bases. The ends lost 3 bases at V and 6 bases at J; junction bases unmatched: 8. CDR1 is SQVTM, CDR2 ANQGSEA, per germline. CDR3 length: 14 amino acids. The CDR3 here is CSVEPAGGLSEQYF. CDR3 bases: TGCAGCGTTGAGCCAGCGGGGGGGCTAAGCGAGCAGTACTTC.

The chain has TRBV18 and TRBJ2-1; TRBD1 matches at 7 bases. The ends lost 3 bases at V and 7 bases at J; junction bases unmatched: 6. Germline V gives CDR1 KGHSH, CDR2 LQKENI. The CDR3 has 14 residues. The CDR3 region is CASSPAGGVNEQFF. CDR3 DNA: TGTGCCAGCTCACCGGCAGGGGGTGTGAATGAGCAGTTCTTC.

The J gene is TRBJ2-6, the V gene TRBV29-1; D possibly corresponds to TRBD1 (6 bases). The CDR3 consists of 15 residues. The V and J ends lost 7 bases and 0 bases respectively, with 13 bases between them. CDR1 is SQVTM, CDR2 ANQGSEA, per germline. CDR3 sequence (DNA): TGCAGCGCAATTACAGGGAACTCTGGGGCCAACGTCCTGACTTTC. Translation: CSAITGNSGANVLTF.